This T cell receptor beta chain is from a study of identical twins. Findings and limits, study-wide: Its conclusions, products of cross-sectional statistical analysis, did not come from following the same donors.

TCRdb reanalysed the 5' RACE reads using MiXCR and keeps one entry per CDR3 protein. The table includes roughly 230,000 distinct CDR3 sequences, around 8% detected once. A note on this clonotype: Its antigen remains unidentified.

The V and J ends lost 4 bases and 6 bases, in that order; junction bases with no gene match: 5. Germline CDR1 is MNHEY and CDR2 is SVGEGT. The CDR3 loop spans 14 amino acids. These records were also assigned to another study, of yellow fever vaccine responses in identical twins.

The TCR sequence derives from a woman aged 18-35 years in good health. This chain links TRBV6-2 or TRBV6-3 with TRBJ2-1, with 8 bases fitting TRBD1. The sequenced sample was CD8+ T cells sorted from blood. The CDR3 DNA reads TGTGCCAGCAGTTCCCAGGGGGCGTTCAATGAGCAGTTCTTC. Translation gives CASSSQGAFNEQFF.